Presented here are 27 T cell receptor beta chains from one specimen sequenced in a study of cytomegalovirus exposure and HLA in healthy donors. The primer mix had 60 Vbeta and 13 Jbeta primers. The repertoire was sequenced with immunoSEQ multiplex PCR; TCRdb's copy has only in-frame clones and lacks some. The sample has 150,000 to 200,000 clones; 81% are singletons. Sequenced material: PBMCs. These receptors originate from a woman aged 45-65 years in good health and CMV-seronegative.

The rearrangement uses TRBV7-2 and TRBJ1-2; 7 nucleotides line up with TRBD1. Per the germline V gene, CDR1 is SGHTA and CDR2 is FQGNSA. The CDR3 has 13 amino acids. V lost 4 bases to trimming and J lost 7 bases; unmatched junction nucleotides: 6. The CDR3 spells CASSSDRVSGYTF. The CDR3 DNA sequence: TGTGCCAGCAGCTCAGACAGGGTGTCTGGCTACACCTTC.

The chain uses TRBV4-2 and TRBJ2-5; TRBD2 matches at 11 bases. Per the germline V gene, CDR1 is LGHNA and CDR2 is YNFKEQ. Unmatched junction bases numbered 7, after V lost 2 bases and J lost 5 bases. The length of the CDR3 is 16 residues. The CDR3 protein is CASSQIAGGPSETQYF. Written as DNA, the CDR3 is TGTGCCAGCAGCCAAATAGCGGGAGGGCCTTCGGAGACCCAGTACTTC.

CDR3 residues: CASSFIGQGPRRGEREQYF. The CDR3 DNA sequence: TGTGCCAGCAGTTTTATAGGACAGGGGCCTCGGAGGGGGGAGAGGGAGCAGTACTTC. V gene TRBV27 combines with J gene TRBJ2-7; 9 positions agree with TRBD1. Trimming at V came to 3 bases and at J to 7 bases, leaving 22 bases not matched to a gene. This CDR3 is 19 amino acids long. Germline assignment: CDR1 MNHEY and CDR2 SMNVEV (reference sequence).

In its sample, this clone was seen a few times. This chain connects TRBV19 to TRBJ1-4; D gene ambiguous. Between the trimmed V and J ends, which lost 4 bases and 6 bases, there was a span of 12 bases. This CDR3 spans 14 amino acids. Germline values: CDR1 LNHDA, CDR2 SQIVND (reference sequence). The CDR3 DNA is TGTGCCAGTAGTAGTTCATGGAGAGATGAAAAACTGTTTTTT. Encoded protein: CASSSSWRDEKLFF.

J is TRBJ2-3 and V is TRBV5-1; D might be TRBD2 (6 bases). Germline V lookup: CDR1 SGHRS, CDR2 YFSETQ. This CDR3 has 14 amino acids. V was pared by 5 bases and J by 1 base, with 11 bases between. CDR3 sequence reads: CASRPGLGTDTQYF. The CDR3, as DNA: TGCGCCAGCAGGCCGGGACTCGGCACAGATACGCAGTATTTT.

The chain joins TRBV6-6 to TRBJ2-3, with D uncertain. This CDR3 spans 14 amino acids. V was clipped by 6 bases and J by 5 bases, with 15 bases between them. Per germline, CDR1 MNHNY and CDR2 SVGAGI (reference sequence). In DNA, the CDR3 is TGTGCCAGCAGCAAAGCCCCCCTTGTAGATACGCAGTATTTT. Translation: CASSKAPLVDTQYF.

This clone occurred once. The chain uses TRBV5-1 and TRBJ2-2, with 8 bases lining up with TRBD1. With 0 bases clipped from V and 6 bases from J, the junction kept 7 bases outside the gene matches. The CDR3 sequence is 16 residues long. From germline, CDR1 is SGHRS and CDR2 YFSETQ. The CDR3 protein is CASSLAGTGLAGELFF. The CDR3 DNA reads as TGCGCCAGCAGCTTGGCCGGGACAGGTTTAGCCGGGGAGCTGTTTTTT.

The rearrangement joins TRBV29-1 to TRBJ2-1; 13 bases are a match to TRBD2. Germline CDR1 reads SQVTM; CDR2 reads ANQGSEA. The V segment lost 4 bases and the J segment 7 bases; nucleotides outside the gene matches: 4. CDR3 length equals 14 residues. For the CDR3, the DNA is TGCAGCGTTGGAGGGACTAGCGGGAAAAATGAGCAGTTCTTC. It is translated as CSVGGTSGKNEQFF.

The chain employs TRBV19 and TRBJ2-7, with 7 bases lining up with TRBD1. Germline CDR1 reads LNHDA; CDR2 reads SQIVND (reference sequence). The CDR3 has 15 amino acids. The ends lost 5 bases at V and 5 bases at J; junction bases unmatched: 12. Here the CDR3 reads CASSVSRDSGNEQYF. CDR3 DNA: TGTGCCAGTAGTGTCTCCCGGGACAGTGGTAACGAGCAGTACTTC.

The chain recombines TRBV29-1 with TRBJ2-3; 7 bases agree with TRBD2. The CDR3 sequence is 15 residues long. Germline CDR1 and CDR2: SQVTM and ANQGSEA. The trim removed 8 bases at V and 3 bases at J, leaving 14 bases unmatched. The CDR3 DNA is TGCAGCTATACGGCCATCCCGGGGGGTACAGATACGCAGTATTTT. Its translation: CSYTAIPGGTDTQYF.

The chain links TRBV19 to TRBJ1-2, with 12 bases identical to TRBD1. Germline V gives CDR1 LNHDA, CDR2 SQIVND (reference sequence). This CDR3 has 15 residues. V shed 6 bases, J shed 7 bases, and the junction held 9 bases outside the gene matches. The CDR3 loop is CASSPNQGQGAGYTF. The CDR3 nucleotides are TGTGCCAGTAGCCCGAACCAGGGACAGGGGGCTGGCTACACCTTC.

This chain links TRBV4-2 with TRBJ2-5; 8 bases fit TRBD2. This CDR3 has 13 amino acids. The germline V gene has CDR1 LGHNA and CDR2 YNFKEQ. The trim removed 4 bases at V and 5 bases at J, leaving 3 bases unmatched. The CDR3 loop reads CASSPGLGETQYF. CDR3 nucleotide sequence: TGTGCCAGCAGCCCGGGACTAGGGGAGACCCAGTACTTC.

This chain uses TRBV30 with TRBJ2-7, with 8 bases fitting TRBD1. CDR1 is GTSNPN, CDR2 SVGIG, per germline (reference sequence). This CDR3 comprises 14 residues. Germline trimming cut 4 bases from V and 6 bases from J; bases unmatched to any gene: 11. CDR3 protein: CAWTTGGKSLEQYF. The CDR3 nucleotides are TGTGCCTGGACCACAGGGGGAAAAAGCCTCGAGCAGTACTTC.

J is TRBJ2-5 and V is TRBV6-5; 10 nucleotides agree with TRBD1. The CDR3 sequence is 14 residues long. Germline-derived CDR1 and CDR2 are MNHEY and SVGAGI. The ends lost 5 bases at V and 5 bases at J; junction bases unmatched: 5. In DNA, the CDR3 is TGTGCCAGCAGTCGAGACAGGGGGCTTGAGACCCAGTACTTC. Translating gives CASSRDRGLETQYF.

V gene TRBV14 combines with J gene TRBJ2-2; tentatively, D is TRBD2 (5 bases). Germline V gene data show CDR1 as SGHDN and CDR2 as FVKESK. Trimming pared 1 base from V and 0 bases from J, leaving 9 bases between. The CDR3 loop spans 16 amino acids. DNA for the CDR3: TGTGCCAGCAGCCAAGTCTCACTAGCGAACACCGGGGAGCTGTTTTTT. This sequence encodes CASSQVSLANTGELFF.

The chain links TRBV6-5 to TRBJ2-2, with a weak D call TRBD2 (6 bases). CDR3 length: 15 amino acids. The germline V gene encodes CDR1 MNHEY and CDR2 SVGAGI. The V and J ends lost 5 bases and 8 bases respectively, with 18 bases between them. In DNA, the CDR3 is TGTGCCAGCAGTCGAGGGGACTGGCAAGTTGGGGAGCTGTTTTTT. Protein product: CASSRGDWQVGELFF.

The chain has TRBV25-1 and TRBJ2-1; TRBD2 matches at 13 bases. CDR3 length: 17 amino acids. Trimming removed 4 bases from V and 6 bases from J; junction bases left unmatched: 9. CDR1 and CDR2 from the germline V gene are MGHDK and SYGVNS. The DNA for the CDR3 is TGTGCCAGCAGTGGAGACGGGACTAGCGGGAAACGCAATGAGCAGTTCTTC. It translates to CASSGDGTSGKRNEQFF.

CDR3 region: CASSARRDRWGQPQHF. DNA of the CDR3: TGTGCCAGTAGCGCCCGCCGGGACAGGTGGGGTCAGCCCCAGCATTTT. The chain carries TRBV19 and TRBJ1-5, with 8 bases identical to TRBD1. V lost 6 bases and J lost 6; bases outside the gene matches: 13. Germline CDR1 and CDR2: LNHDA and SQIVND (reference sequence). The CDR3 has 16 amino acids.

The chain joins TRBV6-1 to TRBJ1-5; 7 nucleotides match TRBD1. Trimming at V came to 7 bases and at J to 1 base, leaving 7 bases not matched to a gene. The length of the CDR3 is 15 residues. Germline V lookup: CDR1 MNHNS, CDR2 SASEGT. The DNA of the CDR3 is TGTGCCAGCACCCATGACAGGGCGAGCAATCAGCCCCAGCATTTT. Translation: CASTHDRASNQPQHF.

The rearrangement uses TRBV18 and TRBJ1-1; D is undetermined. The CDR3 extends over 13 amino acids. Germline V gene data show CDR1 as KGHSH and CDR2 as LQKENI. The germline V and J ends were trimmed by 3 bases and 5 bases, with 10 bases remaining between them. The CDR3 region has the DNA TGTGCCAGCTCACCGGAGAGGCGGACTGAAGCTTTCTTT. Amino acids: CASSPERRTEAFF.

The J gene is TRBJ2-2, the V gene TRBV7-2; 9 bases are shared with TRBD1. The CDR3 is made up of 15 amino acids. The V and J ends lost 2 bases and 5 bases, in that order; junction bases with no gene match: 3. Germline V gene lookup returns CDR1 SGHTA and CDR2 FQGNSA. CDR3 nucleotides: TGTGCCAGCAGCTTATGGGGGACAGGGACCGGGGAGCTGTTTTTT. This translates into CASSLWGTGTGELFF.

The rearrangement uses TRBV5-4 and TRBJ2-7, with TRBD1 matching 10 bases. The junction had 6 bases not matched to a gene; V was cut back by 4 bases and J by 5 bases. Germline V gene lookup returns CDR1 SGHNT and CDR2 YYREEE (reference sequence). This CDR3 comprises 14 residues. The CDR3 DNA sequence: TGTGCCAGCAGCAGGACAGGGGGGAGCAACGAGCAGTACTTC. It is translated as CASSRTGGSNEQYF.

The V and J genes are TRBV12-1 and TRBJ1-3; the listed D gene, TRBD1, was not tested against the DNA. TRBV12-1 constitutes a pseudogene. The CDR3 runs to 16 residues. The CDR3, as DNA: TGTGCCAGCAGCTTTGCCTACAGGGAAGGTGGAAACACCATATATTTT. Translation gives CASSFAYREGGNTIYF.

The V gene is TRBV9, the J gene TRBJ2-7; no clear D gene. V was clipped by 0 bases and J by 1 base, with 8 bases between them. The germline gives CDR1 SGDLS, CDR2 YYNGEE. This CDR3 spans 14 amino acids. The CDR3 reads CASSVGQASYEQYF. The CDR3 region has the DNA TGTGCCAGCAGCGTAGGGCAGGCGTCCTACGAGCAGTACTTC. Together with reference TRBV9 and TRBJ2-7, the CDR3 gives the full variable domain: DSGVTQTPKHLITATGQRVTLRCSPRSGDLSVYWYQQSLDQGLQFLIQYYNGEERAKGNILERFSAQQFPDLHSELNLSSLELGDSALYFCASSVGQASYEQYFGPGTRLTVT.

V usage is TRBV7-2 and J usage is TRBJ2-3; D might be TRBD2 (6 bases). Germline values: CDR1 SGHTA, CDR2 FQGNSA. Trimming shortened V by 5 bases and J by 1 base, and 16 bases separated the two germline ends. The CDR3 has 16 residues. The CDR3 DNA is TGTGCCAGCAGCAAATGGGACTTCACGGGCACAGATACGCAGTATTTT. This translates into CASSKWDFTGTDTQYF.

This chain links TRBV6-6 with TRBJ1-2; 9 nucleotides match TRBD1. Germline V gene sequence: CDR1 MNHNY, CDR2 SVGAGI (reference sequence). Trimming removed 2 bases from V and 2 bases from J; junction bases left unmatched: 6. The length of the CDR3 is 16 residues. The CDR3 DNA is TGTGCCAGCAGTTACATACGCACAGGGGGCAACTATGGCTACACCTTC. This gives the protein CASSYIRTGGNYGYTF.

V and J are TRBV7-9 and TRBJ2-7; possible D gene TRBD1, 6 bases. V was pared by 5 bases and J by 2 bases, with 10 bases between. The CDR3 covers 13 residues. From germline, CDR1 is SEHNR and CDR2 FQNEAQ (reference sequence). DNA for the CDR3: TGTGCCAGCAGCCAGGACAGTACCTACGAGCAGTACTTC. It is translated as CASSQDSTYEQYF.